The next 11 T cell receptor beta chains were all read from a single sample in a study of prognosis after radiotherapy for stage I lung cancer. Genomic DNA was the source, and TCR beta CDR3 was amplified from it by two-round multiplex PCR. Primers (each specific to one TRBV or TRBJ gene) were used in first-round PCR. From the multiplex PCR reads, TCRdb called clonotypes with MiXCR, one entry per CDR3 protein. This sample has fewer than 40,000 distinct CDR3 sequences, with around half found just once. The sample in question was PBMCs, obtained before or after stereotactic body radiation therapy (not recorded which). These TCRs come from a donor over 45 with non-small cell lung cancer.

This clonotype appeared many times. J is TRBJ1-2 and V is TRBV6-1; possibly TRBD1 for D (5 bases). CDR3 length: 16 amino acids. V was shortened by 6 bases and J by 7 bases, with 24 bases between the two germline ends. Looked up from germline, CDR1 is MNHNS and CDR2 is SASEGT. The CDR3 DNA reads TGTGCCAGCAGACGCGATGGGGCCTATCCCGGTGGTGGCTACACCTTC. It is translated as CASRRDGAYPGGGYTF.

Ten or more counts support this clonotype. This CDR3 reads CASSHTGGRNQPQHF. The CDR3 DNA sequence: TGTGCCAGCAGCCACACAGGGGGCCGCAATCAGCCCCAGCATTTT. J is TRBJ1-5 and V is TRBV12-3 or TRBV12-4, with TRBD1 matching 9 bases. V was pared by 6 bases and J by 2 bases, with 5 bases of the junction left unmatched. This CDR3 is built from 15 residues.

Concerning this clonotype itself: Given a far larger clone just one base away, this is likely a sequencing read error. V gene TRBV6-1 combines with J gene TRBJ1-5, with TRBD1 matching 10 bases. V was pared by 5 bases and J by 3 bases, with 10 bases of the junction left unmatched. In germline, CDR1 is MNHNS, CDR2 SASEGT. The CDR3 consists of 17 residues. The CDR3 is CASSFGTGVAINQPQHF. The CDR3 nucleotides are TGTGCCAGCAGTTTTGGGACAGGGGTAGCTATCAATCAGCCCCAGCATTTT.

This clonotype came up many times. This sequence joins TRBV12-3 or TRBV12-4 and TRBJ2-3; D is unclear. The V and J ends lost 4 bases and 0 bases respectively, with 17 bases between them. The CDR3 sequence is 17 residues long. CDR3 nucleotide sequence: TGTGCCAGCAGTTCATATACCGCCGGTCCTAGCACAGATACGCAGTATTTT. Translated: CASSSYTAGPSTDTQYF.

This chain links TRBV28 with TRBJ1-5; TRBD1 is a possible D gene (5 bases). Looked up from germline, CDR1 is MDHEN and CDR2 is SYDVKM. Trimming pared 6 bases from V and 7 bases from J, leaving 10 bases between. The CDR3 spans 12 residues. CDR3 sequence reads: CASSGGIQPQHF. The CDR3 nucleotides are TGTGCCAGCAGCGGGGGGATCCAGCCCCAGCATTTT.

This clonotype was counted many times. The chain joins TRBV7-2 to TRBJ2-7; TRBD2 aligns across 11 bases. The length of the CDR3 is 17 residues. Germline CDR1 SGHTA, CDR2 FQGNSA. J was trimmed by 0 bases and V by 4 bases; bases with no gene match: 8. The CDR3 spells CASSSFFSGRASYEQYF. In DNA, the CDR3 is TGTGCCAGCAGCTCTTTCTTTAGCGGGAGGGCCTCCTACGAGCAGTACTTC.

The chain employs TRBV6-1 and TRBJ2-1; D possibly corresponds to TRBD2 (6 bases). The CDR3 extends over 15 amino acids. V gave up 7 bases and J gave up 7 bases, with 20 bases separating them. CDR1 and CDR2 from the germline V gene are MNHNS and SASEGT. CDR3 bases: TGTGCCAGCATCCCCAGGAGGGGTGGTTGGAATGAGCAGTTCTTC. Translating gives CASIPRRGGWNEQFF.

This clonotype was detected ten times or more. The junction differs from germline at one of its ends, possibly a read error. This rearrangement joins TRBV20-1 to TRBJ2-1, with 14 bases lining up with TRBD2. This CDR3 has 16 amino acids. CDR1 and CDR2 (germline): DFQATT, SNEGSKA (reference sequence). DNA of the CDR3: TGCAGCGCTAGAGGGACTAGCGGGAGCTCCTACAATGAGCAGTTCTTC. Encoded protein: CSARGTSGSSYNEQFF.

The table lists this clonotype with many counts. The CDR3 DNA reads TGCAGTGCCGCCCGGGACAGGGGCAAAGAGCAGTACTTC. This sequence encodes CSAARDRGKEQYF. This chain links TRBV20-1 with TRBJ2-7; 10 bases align to TRBD1. From germline, CDR1 is DFQATT and CDR2 SNEGSKA (reference sequence). The CDR3 runs to 13 residues. The V segment lost 6 bases and the J segment 7 bases; nucleotides outside the gene matches: 9.

This clonotype was seen at least ten times. V usage is TRBV11-2 and J usage is TRBJ2-7; D possibly uses TRBD1 or TRBD2 (5 bases each). The CDR3 runs 15 residues. Germline V gene sequence: CDR1 SGHAT, CDR2 FQNNGV. Trimming shortened V by 6 bases and J by 0 bases, and 15 bases separated the two germline ends. CDR3 nucleotide sequence: TGTGCCAGCAGAAACCCGGGACGGAGCTCCTACGAGCAGTACTTC. It specifies CASRNPGRSSYEQYF.

This clonotype was detected many times. V gene TRBV9 combines with J gene TRBJ2-3; 10 positions match TRBD2. V shed 2 bases and J 4 bases; nucleotides not matched to a gene: 4. This CDR3 is built from 15 residues. The germline gives CDR1 SGDLS, CDR2 YYNGEE. Here the CDR3 reads CASSVAAGGPDTQYF. DNA for the CDR3: TGTGCCAGCAGCGTTGCAGCGGGAGGGCCAGATACGCAGTATTTT.